This TCR beta chain was documented in a study of CD8+CD57+ T cells in acquired aplastic anemia. Patients selected for sequencing had displayed CD8+CD57+ cell expansion by flow cytometry. The enrolled patients all had severe acquired aplastic anemia. All patients were therapy-naive when blood was sampled. Note on this clonotype: As yet, its antigen is unknown.

Trimming pared 0 bases from V and 4 bases from J, leaving 9 bases between. The CDR3 loop spans 14 amino acids. Germline CDR1 and CDR2: WNHNN and SYGVQD (reference sequence). Study outcomes and limitations: Controls did not differ significantly from patients in CD8+ Simpson's diversity.

CDR3 and TCR beta VDJ profiling relied on genomic DNA as the template. TCRdb passed the reads through MiXCR, listing each CDR3 protein once. The data contain around 200,000 distinct CDR3 sequences, nearly 50% of them singletons. Sequencing used sorted CD4+, CD8+, or CD8+CD57+ T cells (not recorded which) from PBMCs. This clonotype originated in a human donor with aplastic anemia. The rearrangement joins TRBV10-1 to TRBJ2-5; tentatively, D is TRBD1 (6 bases). The CDR3 DNA is TGCGCCAGCAGTGAGTCGCAGGGGCGAGAGACCCAGTACTTC. This gives the protein CASSESQGRETQYF.